Sequencing of this T cell receptor beta chain was carried out in a study of T cells in narcolepsy. Regarding the study as a whole: No autoreactive T cell clone sequences appeared in some memory CD4+ repertoires. Comparing one patient's CSF and blood CD4+ clonotypes highlighted HCRT- and TRIB2-specific autoreactive clonotypes.

Sequencing used immunoSEQ multiplex PCR; TCRdb keeps in-frame clones, though not all of them. The table lists some 25,000 clones, approximately 89% of them singletons, with under 1.5% in the top ten. In the case of this clone: Its antigen is still unknown. A junction end diverges from the germline sequence, so it may reflect a read error.

The CDR3 is 14 residues long. The germline V gene encodes CDR1 MGHDK and CDR2 SYGVNS. Sequencing was performed on CD45RA- memory CD4+ T cells from PBMCs. V and J are TRBV25-1 and TRBJ1-2, with TRBD1 matching 7 bases. The clonotype comes from a human donor with narcolepsy. The CDR3 sequence: CVSSKTGIGYGYTF. CDR3 bases: TGTGTCAGCAGCAAGACAGGGATCGGCTATGGCTACACCTTC.